Detailed here is one T cell receptor beta chain. Its antigen remains unknown. The sample is drawn from a study of siplizumab effects on memory and regulatory T cells. Findings of the study overall: Sequences below about 10^-5 frequency were poorly captured, limiting mapping of alloreactive clones.

The repertoire was sequenced with immunoSEQ multiplex PCR; TCRdb's copy has only in-frame clones and lacks some. The sample yields approximately 60,000 clones, approximately 79% seen once. Sequencing was performed on memory CD4+ T cells sorted from blood. The TCR was taken from a human donor in good health.

The CDR3, as DNA: TGTGCCAGCAAGGTTCCATTGGGCTATGGCTACACCTTC. Translation gives CASKVPLGYGYTF. The chain couples TRBV28 to TRBJ1-2; D unresolved. V was trimmed by 7 bases and J by 4 bases, leaving 13 bases between them. The CDR3 spans 13 residues. Germline assignment: CDR1 MDHEN and CDR2 SYDVKM.